Following are 16 T cell receptor beta chains from one sample sequenced in a study of cytomegalovirus exposure and HLA in healthy donors. The study ran its PCR with 60 Vbeta and 13 Jbeta primers. The method was immunoSEQ multiplex PCR; TCRdb's version includes in-frame clones alone and lacks a portion of them. The sample totals more than 40,000 clones. Source material: PBMCs. Receptors were obtained from a woman aged 40 to 50 in good health and CMV-seronegative.

The chain has TRBV5-1 and TRBJ2-2; D is unresolved. The germline V gene encodes CDR1 SGHRS and CDR2 YFSETQ. This CDR3 has 15 residues. V dropped 4 bases and J dropped 0 bases, with 10 bases sitting between them. CDR3 loop: CASSLPWPNTGELFF. CDR3 sequence (DNA): TGCGCCAGCAGCCTCCCCTGGCCGAACACCGGGGAGCTGTTTTTT.

This chain connects TRBV18 to TRBJ2-7; 13 nucleotides agree with TRBD2. CDR3 length: 15 amino acids. J was trimmed by 1 base and V by 3 bases; bases with no gene match: 0. CDR1 KGHSH and CDR2 LQKENI come from the germline V gene. The CDR3 DNA reads as TGTGCCAGCTCACCGGGACTAGCGGGATCCTACGAGCAGTACTTC. It yields the protein CASSPGLAGSYEQYF.

V gene TRBV7-9 combines with J gene TRBJ2-5; D perhaps matches TRBD1 (6 bases). CDR1 is SEHNR and CDR2 is FQNEAQ in the germline V gene (reference sequence). The CDR3 is made up of 15 amino acids. Trimming took 1 base from V and 5 from J, leaving 14 bases between them. The CDR3 bases are TGTGCCAGCAGCTTAGGGCAGGGGCTGTGGGAGACCCAGTACTTC. Translation gives CASSLGQGLWETQYF.

CDR3 protein: CASSRDRAFAYEQYF. In DNA form, the CDR3 reads TGTGCCAGCAGCCGGGACAGGGCCTTTGCCTACGAGCAGTACTTC. The rearrangement joins TRBV7-2 to TRBJ2-7; 9 positions match TRBD1. V dropped 5 bases and J dropped 2; count of bases not matched to a gene: 7. This CDR3 comprises 15 residues. In germline, CDR1 is SGHTA, CDR2 FQGNSA.

This chain joins TRBV18 and TRBJ1-2; D is uncertain. CDR1 is KGHSH and CDR2 is LQKENI in the germline V gene. Trimming took 3 bases from V and 6 from J, leaving 11 bases between them. The CDR3 consists of 13 residues. The CDR3 DNA reads as TGTGCCAGCTCACCCCTCGCGGCCGATGGCTACACCTTC. This translates into CASSPLAADGYTF.

The genes are TRBV6-5 and TRBJ2-7; possible D gene TRBD2, 6 bases. The CDR3 is made up of 11 amino acids. V lost 6 bases, J lost 3 bases, and 6 bases lay in between. Germline values: CDR1 MNHEY, CDR2 SVGAGI. Written as DNA, the CDR3 is TGTGCCAGCAGGGGACTCTACGAGCAGTACTTC. Translated: CASRGLYEQYF.

V gene TRBV5-1 combines with J gene TRBJ2-7; maybe TRBD1 (6 bases). Trimming stripped 2 bases from V and 1 base from J, with 16 bases between. The germline V gene encodes CDR1 SGHRS and CDR2 YFSETQ. There are 16 residues in the CDR3. CDR3: CASSFDPGQKSYEQYF. The DNA of the CDR3 is TGCGCCAGCAGCTTCGACCCGGGACAAAAGTCCTACGAGCAGTACTTC.

The chain combines TRBV4-3 with TRBJ1-1; no reliable D call. The ends were cut back, 0 bases at V and 3 bases at J, with 11 bases in the middle. The CDR3 consists of 15 residues. Germline V gene sequence: CDR1 LGHNA, CDR2 YSLEER. CDR3 loop: CASSQDSIRDTEAFF. As DNA, the CDR3 is TGCGCCAGCAGCCAAGACTCGATTCGGGACACTGAAGCTTTCTTT.

The chain recombines TRBV6-4 with TRBJ2-2; 8 bases align to TRBD2. After removal of 4 bases from V and 7 bases from J, the junction contained 8 bases not matched to a gene. This CDR3 contains 15 residues. Looked up from germline, CDR1 is MRHNA and CDR2 is SNTAGT. The CDR3 DNA is TGTGCCAGCAGTGTCGCAGCGGGAGTGGGCGGGGAGCTGTTTTTT. Translating gives CASSVAAGVGGELFF.

This chain joins TRBV25-1 and TRBJ2-7; possible D gene TRBD2, 5 bases. The V gene lost 6 bases and the J gene lost 2 bases, with 11 bases spanning the gap. The CDR3 spans 13 residues. The germline gives CDR1 MGHDK, CDR2 SYGVNS. The CDR3 reads CASRREGTYEQYF. The CDR3 region has the DNA TGTGCCAGCAGGAGAGAGGGTACCTACGAGCAGTACTTC.

The chain recombines TRBV4-1 with TRBJ2-5, with D tentatively TRBD2 (7 bases). Looked up from germline, CDR1 is MGHRA and CDR2 is YSYEKL. Trimming pared 3 bases from V and 5 bases from J, leaving 19 bases between. The CDR3 totals 16 residues. The DNA for the CDR3 is TGCGCCAGCAGCCACCTGAGCGGGACACGTCGCGAGACCCAGTACTTC. Protein: CASSHLSGTRRETQYF.

V gene TRBV28 combines with J gene TRBJ1-5; tentative D call: TRBD1 (6 bases). Trimming took off 8 bases at V and 2 bases at J, with 16 bases between the two ends. The CDR3 spans 15 residues. Looked up from germline, CDR1 is MDHEN and CDR2 is SYDVKM. The chain's CDR3 is CASSLGGRGNQPQHF. The CDR3, as DNA: TGTGCCAGCTCCCTTGGGGGCAGGGGCAATCAGCCCCAGCATTTT.

J is TRBJ2-7 and V is TRBV11-3; a possible D gene is TRBD1 (6 bases). The CDR3 has 12 amino acids. The germline CDR1 and CDR2 sequences are SGHNT and YENEEA. Deletions cut 1 base from V and 7 bases from J, with 8 bases between. The DNA for the CDR3 is TGTGCCAGCAGCTTAGCCAGGGGTGAGCAGTACTTC. Its translation: CASSLARGEQYF. Using reference TRBV11-3 and TRBJ2-7 for the parts outside the CDR3, the full variable domain is EAGVVQSPRYKIIEKKQPVAFWCNPISGHNTLYWYLQNLGQGPELLIRYENEEAVDDSQLPKDRFSAERLKGVDSTLKIQPAELGDSAVYLCASSLARGEQYFGPGTRLTVT.

CDR3 bases: TGTGCCAGCAGTTATGGGTTTAGCGGGAGTAAGAATGAGCAGTTCTTC. Translation gives CASSYGFSGSKNEQFF. The chain combines TRBV6-5 with TRBJ2-1; 9 nucleotides line up with TRBD2. The CDR3 has 16 amino acids. Trimming took 3 bases from V and 7 from J; bases not matched to a gene: 10. In germline, CDR1 is MNHEY, CDR2 SVGAGI.

V is TRBV15 and J is TRBJ2-5; 9 nucleotides match TRBD1. This CDR3 contains 15 residues. Germline V gene lookup returns CDR1 LNHNV and CDR2 YYDKDF (reference sequence). Losses at the gene ends were 3 bases for V and 5 bases for J; bases not matched to a gene: 7. This CDR3 is CATSRVTGGGETQYF. The CDR3 region has the DNA TGTGCCACCAGCAGGGTGACAGGGGGTGGTGAGACCCAGTACTTC.

The V gene is TRBV11-1, the J gene TRBJ2-1; possibly TRBD2 for D (5 bases). Germline assignment: CDR1 SGHAT and CDR2 FQDESV (reference sequence). The ends were cut back, 1 base at V and 5 bases at J, with 6 bases in the middle. This CDR3 is 13 amino acids long. The CDR3 region is CASSLGLNNEQFF. CDR3 DNA sequence: TGTGCCAGCAGCTTAGGACTAAACAATGAGCAGTTCTTC.